This is a list of T cell receptor beta chains from one sample in a study of blood T cell repertoires in COVID-19. The method was immunoSEQ multiplex PCR; TCRdb's version includes in-frame clones alone and lacks a portion of them. The sample includes some 160,000 clones, more than 75% of them seen just once. Sequencing used PBMCs or T cells enriched from blood (not recorded which). Receptor source: a woman between 50 and 59 years old who had recovered from COVID-19. CDR3s include the opening cysteine and the closing phenylalanine or tryptophan. The order of the fields is clone size, J gene, V gene, D gene, CDR3 protein, CDR3 DNA. D genes are given only for firm matches. A clone size is listed for some rows: how often the clone was seen (once, few, many), or a class if it is expanded.

NA	TRBJ1-4	TRBV30	NA	CAWSVTGEKLFF	TGTGCCTGGAGTGTAACGGGTGAAAAACTGTTTTTT
NA	TRBJ2-3	TRBV7-2	TRBD2	CASSPLGLAGGSTDTQYF	TGTGCCAGCAGCCCTCTGGGACTAGCGGGGGGAAGCACAGATACGCAGTATTTT
few	TRBJ1-1	TRBV27	TRBD1	CASRRQGPTEAFF	TGTGCCAGCAGGCGACAGGGGCCCACTGAAGCTTTCTTT
NA	TRBJ2-7	TRBV10-3	NA	CAISPAGLEQYF	TGTGCCATCAGTCCCGCAGGGCTCGAGCAGTACTTC
few	TRBJ1-5	TRBV5-6	NA	CASSLNLASHQPQHF	TGTGCCAGCAGCTTGAATCTGGCAAGTCATCAGCCCCAGCATTTT
NA	TRBJ1-2	TRBV7-2	NA	CASSLQTETNYGYTF	TGTGCCAGCAGCTTACAGACAGAGACTAACTATGGCTACACCTTC
NA	TRBJ1-2	TRBV3-1/TRBV3-2	TRBD1	CASSQERGQGIYGYTF	TGTGCCAGCAGCCAAGAACGGGGACAGGGGATCTATGGCTACACCTTC
NA	TRBJ1-2	TRBV11-2	NA	CASSLGGGHLYGYTF	TGTGCCAGCAGCTTAGGGGGGGGACACCTCTATGGCTACACCTTC
NA	TRBJ1-2	TRBV5-4	NA	CASSLGAYSNYGYTF	TGTGCCAGCAGCTTGGGAGCCTATTCTAACTATGGCTACACCTTC
NA	TRBJ1-1	TRBV3-1/TRBV3-2	NA	CASSHQGDTEAFF	TGTGCCAGCAGCCACCAAGGGGACACTGAAGCTTTCTTT
NA	TRBJ2-1	TRBV23-1	NA	CASSQLRTAKTSYNEQFF	TGCGCCAGCAGTCAGCTACGGACAGCTAAAACCTCCTACAATGAGCAGTTCTTC
NA	TRBJ1-6	TRBV18	NA	CASSAGTPNSPLHF	TGTGCCAGCTCAGCGGGGACTCCAAATTCACCCCTCCACTTT
NA	TRBJ2-7	TRBV29-1	NA	CSAGVGGYEQYF	TGCAGCGCTGGTGTCGGGGGATACGAGCAGTACTTC
NA	TRBJ1-2	TRBV9	TRBD1	CASSGTGGALRGYTF	TGTGCCAGCAGCGGAACAGGGGGCGCGTTGAGGGGCTACACCTTC
NA	TRBJ2-7	TRBV18	NA	CASSPPDSSYEQYF	TGTGCCAGCTCACCCCCCGACAGTTCCTACGAGCAGTACTTC
NA	TRBJ1-2	TRBV4-3	NA	CASSQDSPLDGYTF	TGCGCCAGCAGCCAAGATAGTCCTCTGGATGGCTACACCTTC
NA	TRBJ2-3	TRBV7-2	NA	CASTRSGEGTADTQYF	TGTGCCAGCACCCGGTCAGGGGAGGGGACCGCAGATACGCAGTATTTT
NA	TRBJ1-2	TRBV7-3	NA	CASSLTPTGLGYTF	TGTGCCAGCAGCTTAACCCCCACAGGTTTGGGCTACACCTTC
few	TRBJ1-3	TRBV7-2	NA	CASSQQGSSGNTIYF	TGTGCCAGCAGCCAACAGGGATCCTCTGGAAACACCATATATTTT
NA	TRBJ1-5	TRBV10-3	NA	CAISAGVQPQHF	TGTGCCATCAGTGCGGGTGTTCAGCCCCAGCATTTT
NA	TRBJ1-6	TRBV5-4	NA	CASSAGTYNSPLHF	TGTGCCAGCAGCGCGGGCACGTATAATTCACCCCTCCACTTT
NA	TRBJ1-1	TRBV5-4	TRBD1	CASSLDRGTEAFF	TGTGCCAGCAGCTTGGACAGGGGCACTGAAGCTTTCTTT
NA	TRBJ2-1	TRBV6-2/TRBV6-3	NA	CASSYRDFPYNEQFF	TGTGCCAGCAGTTACCGGGACTTCCCTTACAATGAGCAGTTCTTC
NA	TRBJ2-3	TRBV18	NA	CASSPFAPGGTDTQYF	TGTGCCAGCTCGCCATTCGCGCCGGGGGGCACAGATACGCAGTATTTT
NA	TRBJ1-2	TRBV25-1	TRBD1	CASKTGVFGGYTF	TGTGCCAGCAAGACAGGGGTATTCGGGGGCTACACCTTC
NA	TRBJ1-1	TRBV7-9	NA	CASSLDLGGTEAFF	TGTGCCAGCAGCTTAGATCTAGGTGGAACTGAAGCTTTCTTT
NA	TRBJ2-1	TRBV5-1	NA	CASSTGAGLIEQFF	TGCGCCAGCAGCACCGGAGCAGGGCTTATTGAGCAGTTCTTC
NA	TRBJ1-6	TRBV7-3	NA	CASSRGGNSPLHF	TGTGCCAGCAGCCGAGGGGGAAATTCACCCCTCCACTTT
NA	TRBJ1-4	TRBV2	TRBD1	CASLQGAVAPNEKLFF	TGTGCCAGCCTACAGGGGGCAGTTGCACCTAATGAAAAACTGTTTTTT
NA	TRBJ2-6	TRBV27	NA	CASSPRVVNVLTF	TGTGCCAGCAGTCCTCGGGTCGTAAACGTCCTGACTTTC
NA	TRBJ1-4	TRBV7-2	TRBD1	CASRRQGMGEKLFF	TGTGCCAGCAGGAGACAGGGGATGGGTGAAAAACTGTTTTTT
NA	TRBJ2-1	TRBV4-1	TRBD1	CASSQGDRGLYNEQFF	TGCGCCAGCAGCCAAGGGGACAGGGGACTCTACAATGAGCAGTTCTTC
NA	TRBJ2-3	TRBV19	TRBD2	CASTSGGSLATDTQYF	TGTGCCAGTACCAGCGGGGGGTCTCTAGCGACAGATACGCAGTATTTT
once	TRBJ1-6	TRBV10-3	TRBD1	CAIRGDRGFNSPLHF	TGTGCCATCAGGGGGGACAGGGGTTTTAATTCACCCCTCCACTTT
NA	TRBJ1-1	TRBV18	TRBD1	CASSPGQGWSEAFF	TGTGCCAGCTCACCGGGACAGGGGTGGAGTGAAGCTTTCTTT
once	TRBJ1-2	TRBV27	NA	CASRPGTRYGYTF	TGTGCCAGCAGGCCCGGGACACGCTATGGCTACACCTTC
NA	TRBJ2-3	TRBV12-5	TRBD2	CASGLGGGGTDTQYF	TGTGCTAGTGGTTTAGGCGGGGGGGGGACAGATACGCAGTATTTT
NA	TRBJ2-4	TRBV6-2/TRBV6-3	NA	CASSYSILTPGIQYF	TGTGCCAGCAGTTACTCCATTCTAACTCCGGGCATTCAGTACTTC
NA	TRBJ2-3	TRBV4-2	TRBD2	CASSQPSLAGGRSTDTQYF	TGTGCCAGCAGCCAGCCTTCTCTAGCGGGGGGTAGAAGCACAGATACGCAGTATTTT
NA	TRBJ1-1	TRBV19	NA	CASSSTQGLNTEAFF	TGTGCCAGTAGTAGTACACAGGGATTGAACACTGAAGCTTTCTTT
once	TRBJ2-2	TRBV5-6	TRBD2	CASSVTLAGVNTGELFF	TGTGCCAGCAGCGTAACTCTAGCGGGGGTGAACACCGGGGAGCTGTTTTTT
NA	TRBJ1-1	TRBV27	TRBD1	CASTRTGLAEAFF	TGTGCCAGCACTCGGACAGGGCTCGCTGAAGCTTTCTTT
once	TRBJ1-1	TRBV5-6	NA	CASSLVAGPTEAFF	TGTGCCAGCAGCTTGGTGGCAGGGCCCACTGAAGCTTTCTTT
NA	TRBJ1-1	TRBV4-1	TRBD1	CASSPVSGTGEGEAFF	TGCGCCAGCAGCCCAGTATCCGGGACAGGGGAGGGTGAAGCTTTCTTT
NA	TRBJ1-5	TRBV7-2	NA	CASSLVGGGSNQPQHF	TGTGCCAGCAGCTTAGTCGGGGGGGGGAGCAATCAGCCCCAGCATTTT
NA	TRBJ1-5	TRBV6-5	NA	CASIHRVKGNQPQHF	TGTGCCAGCATCCACAGGGTAAAAGGCAATCAGCCCCAGCATTTT
NA	TRBJ1-1	TRBV6-5	TRBD1	CASSSFTGAKNTEAFF	TGTGCCAGCAGTTCCTTCACAGGGGCTAAGAACACTGAAGCTTTCTTT
NA	TRBJ2-6	TRBV6-5	NA	CASSSGHSSGANVLTF	TGTGCCAGCAGTTCGGGACATAGCTCTGGGGCCAACGTCCTGACTTTC
once	TRBJ2-7	TRBV6-5	NA	CASSYSGRPSYEQYF	TGTGCCAGCAGTTACTCGGGGAGGCCTTCCTACGAGCAGTACTTC
few	TRBJ2-3	TRBV29-1	NA	CSVERGFATDTQYF	TGCAGCGTTGAAAGGGGATTTGCCACAGATACGCAGTATTTT
once	TRBJ2-4	TRBV6-5	TRBD1	CASSYTPGQASNIQYF	TGTGCCAGCAGTTACACACCGGGACAGGCTTCAAACATTCAGTACTTC
NA	TRBJ1-1	TRBV15	TRBD1	CATSIAGQGPNTEAFF	TGTGCCACCAGCATCGCGGGACAGGGGCCGAACACTGAAGCTTTCTTT
NA	TRBJ1-2	TRBV6-2/TRBV6-3	NA	CASSYSGRGYTF	TGTGCCAGCAGTTACTCAGGGAGAGGCTACACCTTC
NA	TRBJ2-2	TRBV19	NA	CASSRGGRVGELFF	TGTGCCAGTAGCCGAGGGGGGAGGGTCGGGGAGCTGTTTTTT
NA	TRBJ1-5	TRBV6-2/TRBV6-3	TRBD1	CASSYTTGTGGVSSNQPQHF	TGTGCCAGCAGTTACACCACCGGGACAGGGGGAGTTTCGAGCAATCAGCCCCAGCATTTT
NA	TRBJ2-2	TRBV4-1	TRBD2	CASSQEGGGSGELFF	TGCGCCAGCAGCCAAGAGGGCGGGGGTTCCGGGGAGCTGTTTTTT